There are a few counts of the clone carrying this TCR beta chain. The data are from a study of T cells in Graves' hyperthyroidism and ophthalmopathy. Looking at the study overall: Blood from the periphery was taken at initial diagnosis, before any treatment.

The CDR3 runs to 19 residues. V was clipped by 4 bases and J by 1 base, with 25 bases between them. Germline lookup yields CDR1 SEHNR and CDR2 FQNEAQ (reference sequence). TCR beta CDR3 sequences were amplified from RNA transcripts. TCR CDR3 underwent first-round RT-PCR with the HTBI primer set. TCRdb used MiXCR to reprocess the multiplex PCR reads, holding one entry per CDR3 protein. There are over 550,000 distinct CDR3 sequences in the sample; 16% occur only once, and around 18% lies in the top ten. Sequenced: blood. The V and J genes are TRBV7-9 and TRBJ1-1; a possible D gene is TRBD1 (5 bases). The TCR originated in a woman between 18 and 29 years old with Graves' hyperthyroidism. CDR3 protein: CASSSTLIRDLGRNTEAFF. CDR3 sequence (DNA): TGTGCCAGCAGCTCCACTTTAATCCGGGACTTGGGGAGGAACACTGAAGCTTTCTTT.